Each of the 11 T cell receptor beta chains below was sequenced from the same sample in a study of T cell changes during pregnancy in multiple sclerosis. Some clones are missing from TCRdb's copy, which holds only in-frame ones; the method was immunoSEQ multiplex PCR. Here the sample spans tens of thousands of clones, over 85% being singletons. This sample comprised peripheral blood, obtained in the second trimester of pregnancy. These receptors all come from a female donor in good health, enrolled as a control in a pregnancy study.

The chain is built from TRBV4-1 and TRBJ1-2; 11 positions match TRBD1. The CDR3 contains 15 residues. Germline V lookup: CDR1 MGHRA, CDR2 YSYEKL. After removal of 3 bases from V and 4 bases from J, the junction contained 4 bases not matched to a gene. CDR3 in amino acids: CASSHRTGGFYGYTF. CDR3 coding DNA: TGCGCCAGCAGCCACCGGACAGGGGGCTTCTATGGCTACACCTTC.

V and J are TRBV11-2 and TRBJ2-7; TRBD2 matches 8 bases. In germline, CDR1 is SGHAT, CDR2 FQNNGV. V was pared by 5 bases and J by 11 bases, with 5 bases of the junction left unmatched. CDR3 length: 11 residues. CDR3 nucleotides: TGTGCCAGCAGCATTAGCGGGATCAAGTACTTC. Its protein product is CASSISGIKYF.

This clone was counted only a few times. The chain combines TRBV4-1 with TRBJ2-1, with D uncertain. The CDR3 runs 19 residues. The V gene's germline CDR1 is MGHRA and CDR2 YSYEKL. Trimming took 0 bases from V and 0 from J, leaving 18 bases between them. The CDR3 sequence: CASSQDYKDLKSSYNEQFF. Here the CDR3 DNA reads TGCGCCAGCAGCCAAGATTACAAAGATTTGAAAAGCTCCTACAATGAGCAGTTCTTC.

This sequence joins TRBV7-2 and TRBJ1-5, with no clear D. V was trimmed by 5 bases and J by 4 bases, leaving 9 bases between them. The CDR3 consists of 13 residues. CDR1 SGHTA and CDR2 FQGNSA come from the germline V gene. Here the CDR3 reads CASSLQANQPQHF. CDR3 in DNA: TGTGCCAGCAGCCTACAAGCGAATCAGCCCCAGCATTTT.

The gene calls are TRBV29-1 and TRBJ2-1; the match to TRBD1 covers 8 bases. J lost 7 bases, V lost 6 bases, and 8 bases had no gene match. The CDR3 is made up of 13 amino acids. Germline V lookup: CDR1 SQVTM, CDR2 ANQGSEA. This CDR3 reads CSVSSDRGNEQFF. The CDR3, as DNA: TGCAGCGTCTCGTCCGACAGGGGAAATGAGCAGTTCTTC.

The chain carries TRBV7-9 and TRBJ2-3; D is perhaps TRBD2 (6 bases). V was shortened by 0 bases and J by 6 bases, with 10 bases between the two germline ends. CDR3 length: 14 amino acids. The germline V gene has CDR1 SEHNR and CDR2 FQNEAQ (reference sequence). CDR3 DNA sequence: TGTGCCAGCAGCTTAGCCGGACGGGGGGATACGCAGTATTTT. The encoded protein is CASSLAGRGDTQYF.

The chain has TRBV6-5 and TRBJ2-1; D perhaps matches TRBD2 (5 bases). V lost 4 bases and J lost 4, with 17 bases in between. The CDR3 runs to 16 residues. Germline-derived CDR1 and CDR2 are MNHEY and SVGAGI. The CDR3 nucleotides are TGTGCCAGCAGTTCGACACTAGGAGGAGAATACAATGAGCAGTTCTTC. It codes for CASSSTLGGEYNEQFF.

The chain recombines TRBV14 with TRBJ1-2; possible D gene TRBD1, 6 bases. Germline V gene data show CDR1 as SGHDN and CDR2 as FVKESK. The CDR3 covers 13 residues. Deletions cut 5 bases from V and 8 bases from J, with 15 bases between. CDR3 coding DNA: TGTGCCAGCAGCGGCGCCTACAGGGAGGGCTACACCTTC. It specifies CASSGAYREGYTF. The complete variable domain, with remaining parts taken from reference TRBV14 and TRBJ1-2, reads EAGVTQFPSHSVIEKGQTVTLRCDPISGHDNLYWYRRVMGKEIKFLLHFVKESKQDESGMPNNRFLAERTGGTYSTLKVQPAELEDSGVYFCASSGAYREGYTFGSGTRLTVV.

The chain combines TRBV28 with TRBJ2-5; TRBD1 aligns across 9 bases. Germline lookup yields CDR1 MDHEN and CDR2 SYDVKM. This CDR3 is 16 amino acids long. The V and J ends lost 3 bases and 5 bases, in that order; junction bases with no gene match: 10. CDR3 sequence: CASSFTGGAGRETQYF. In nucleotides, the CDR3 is TGTGCCAGCAGTTTTACAGGGGGCGCCGGTAGGGAGACCCAGTACTTC.

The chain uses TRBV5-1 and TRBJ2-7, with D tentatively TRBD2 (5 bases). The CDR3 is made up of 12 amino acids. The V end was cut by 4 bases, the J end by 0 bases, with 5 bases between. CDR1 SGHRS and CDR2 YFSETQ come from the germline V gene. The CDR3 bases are TGCGCCAGCAGCGCGGGCTCCTACGAGCAGTACTTC. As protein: CASSAGSYEQYF. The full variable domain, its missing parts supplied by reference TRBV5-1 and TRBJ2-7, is KAGVTQTPRYLIKTRGQQVTLSCSPISGHRSVSWYQQTPGQGLQFLFEYFSETQRNKGNFPGRFSGRQFSNSRSEMNVSTLELGDSALYLCASSAGSYEQYFGPGTRLTVT.

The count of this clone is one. Here the CDR3 reads CASSLVSSRQETQYF. Here the CDR3 DNA reads TGTGCCAGCAGCTTAGTTAGTAGCCGGCAAGAGACCCAGTACTTC. The chain couples TRBV7-2 to TRBJ2-5; D unclear. This CDR3 is built from 15 residues. Germline V gives CDR1 SGHTA, CDR2 FQGNSA. V was clipped by 1 base and J by 2 bases, with 11 bases between them.